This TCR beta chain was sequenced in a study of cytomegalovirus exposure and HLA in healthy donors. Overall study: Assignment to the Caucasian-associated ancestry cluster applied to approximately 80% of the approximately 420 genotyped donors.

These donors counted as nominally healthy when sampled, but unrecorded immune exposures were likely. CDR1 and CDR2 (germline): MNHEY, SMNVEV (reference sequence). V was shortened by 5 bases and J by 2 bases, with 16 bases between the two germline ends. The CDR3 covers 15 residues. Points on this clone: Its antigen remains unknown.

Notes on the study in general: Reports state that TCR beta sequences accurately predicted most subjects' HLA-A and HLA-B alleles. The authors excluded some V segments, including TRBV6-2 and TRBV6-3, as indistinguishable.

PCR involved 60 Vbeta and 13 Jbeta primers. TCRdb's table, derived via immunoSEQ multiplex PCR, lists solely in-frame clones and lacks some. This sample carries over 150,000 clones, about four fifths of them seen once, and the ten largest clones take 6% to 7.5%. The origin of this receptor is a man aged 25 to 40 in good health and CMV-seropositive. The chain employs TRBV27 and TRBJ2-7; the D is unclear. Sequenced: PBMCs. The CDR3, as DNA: TGTGCCAGCAGTCCCGGTGCTATCTCGACCTACGAGCAGTACTTC. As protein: CASSPGAISTYEQYF.